This T cell receptor beta chain was identified during a study of response to subunit inactivated influenza vaccine. General observations from the study: Authors proposed each seasonal influenza vaccination draws in few new T cells.

V was shortened by 1 base and J by 3 bases, with 14 bases between the two germline ends. Germline V gene lookup returns CDR1 SGHDN and CDR2 FVKESK. This CDR3 region has 16 residues. In regard to this clonotype: What it binds is not known.

TCRdb reanalysed the RT-PCR reads using MiXCR and keeps one entry per CDR3 protein. Of 530,000 or so distinct CDR3 sequences in the sample, roughly 10% were seen once. The specimen was PBMCs from blood, collected on the day of vaccination. This chain links TRBV14 with TRBJ2-3; D is ambiguous. This TCR came from a man aged 50 to 59 who received an inactivated influenza vaccine. The CDR3, as DNA: TGTGCCAGCAGCCAAGGCGTGTCAGTACTAACAGATACGCAGTATTTT. Amino acids: CASSQGVSVLTDTQYF.